What follows are 32 T cell receptor beta chains derived from one specimen sequenced in a study of human T cells and chemical hapten exposure (dated by TCRdb to the early 2020s). The library relied on RACE. Sequenced on a NextSeq 500. The public reads were quality trimmed at Q25 with fastp and then assembled into clones with MiXCR by TCRdb, keeping productive beta chains. Under each unique CDR3 protein, matching rows form one entry showing the most common genes and DNA. Counted in this sample were under 400,000 distinct CDR3 sequences; 5.1% of them appeared once. The ten most abundant clones make up 2.6% of the sample. The meaning of the sample's time point label: pre-sensitization, week 0. The meaning of the sample's treatment or condition label: therapeutic diphenylcyclopropenone sensitization with weekly scalp DPC. The material sequenced was whole blood, taken in connection with sensitization to the hapten diphenylcyclopropenone (DPC). Receptor source: a woman between 50 and 59 years old with alopecia areata. Some clones in this sample may be carry-over from other donors' samples.

This clonotype was counted at least ten times. CDR3 in DNA: TGCGCCAGCAGCCGTGACGGGACTAGCGGGACAGATACGCAGTATTTT. This codes for CASSRDGTSGTDTQYF. This chain connects TRBV4-1 to TRBJ2-3, with TRBD2 identical over 12 bases. Germline CDR1 is MGHRA and CDR2 is YSYEKL. The V gene end was trimmed by 4 bases and the J gene end by 3 bases; junction bases not matched to a gene: 5. The CDR3 runs to 16 residues.

This clonotype was picked up many times. The rearrangement uses TRBV9 and TRBJ2-5; TRBD1 agrees at 9 bases. The CDR3 covers 13 residues. Trimming removed 7 bases from V and 6 bases from J; junction bases left unmatched: 7. Germline V gene data show CDR1 as SGDLS and CDR2 as YYNGEE. The CDR3 coding sequence is TGTGCCAGCCAGGACAGGGGATCACAGACCCAGTACTTC. This translates into CASQDRGSQTQYF. Full variable domain (remainder filled in from reference TRBV9 and TRBJ2-5): DSGVTQTPKHLITATGQRVTLRCSPRSGDLSVYWYQQSLDQGLQFLIQYYNGEERAKGNILERFSAQQFPDLHSELNLSSLELGDSALYFCASQDRGSQTQYFGPGTRLLVL.

This clonotype was recorded many times. The chain employs TRBV12-3 or TRBV12-4 and TRBJ1-1; D unclear. The CDR3 is made up of 14 amino acids. V lost 3 bases, J lost 0 bases, and 8 bases lay in between. The CDR3 protein is CASSFPIMNTEAFF. The CDR3 DNA is TGTGCCAGCAGTTTCCCGATCATGAACACTGAAGCTTTCTTT.

This clonotype was counted at least ten times. J is TRBJ2-3 and V is TRBV7-6; D perhaps matches TRBD1 (6 bases). The CDR3 has 16 residues. Trimming left V 5 bases short and J 0 bases short, with 15 bases between. Germline values: CDR1 SGHVS, CDR2 FNYEAQ. The CDR3 sequence is CASSQLQGMSTDTQYF. The CDR3 DNA reads as TGTGCCAGCAGCCAATTACAGGGAATGAGCACAGATACGCAGTATTTT.

This clonotype appeared many times. A junction end diverges from the germline sequence, so it may reflect a read error. The gene calls are TRBV13 and TRBJ2-7, with 7 bases identical to TRBD1. This CDR3 has 15 amino acids. Germline V gene data show CDR1 as PRHDT and CDR2 as FYEKMQ (reference sequence). The CDR3 sequence is CASSLGTAKYYEQYF. The CDR3 nucleotides are TGTGCCAGCAGCCTAGGGACAGCCAAATACTACGAGCAGTACTTC.

This clonotype was counted a few times. This sequence joins TRBV3-1 and TRBJ1-4, with no clear D. CDR1 and CDR2 (germline): LGHDT, YNNKEL (reference sequence). V gave up 0 bases and J gave up 4 bases, with 21 bases separating them. The CDR3 has 19 amino acids. DNA of the CDR3: TGTGCCAGCAGCCAAGATCGGGTAGTATCGCAGGCGGGTAATGAAAAACTGTTTTTT. Translating it yields CASSQDRVVSQAGNEKLFF.

This clonotype was picked up many times. J is TRBJ2-1 and V is TRBV3-1; TRBD2 aligns across 10 bases. The CDR3 has 15 amino acids. The ends lost 1 base at V and 5 bases at J; junction bases unmatched: 2. Germline CDR1 reads LGHDT; CDR2 reads YNNKEL (reference sequence). This CDR3 is CASSQGLAGHNEQFF. The DNA for the CDR3 is TGTGCCAGCAGCCAAGGACTAGCGGGCCACAATGAGCAGTTCTTC.

This clonotype was picked up a small number of times. The chain links TRBV5-4 to TRBJ2-1; D remains ambiguous. CDR1 SGHNT and CDR2 YYREEE come from the germline V gene (reference sequence). V lost 0 bases, J lost 0 bases, and 10 bases lay in between. This CDR3 is 16 amino acids long. The CDR3 region is CASSLAPESSYNEQFF. In DNA form, the CDR3 reads TGTGCCAGCAGCTTGGCTCCGGAGAGCTCCTACAATGAGCAGTTCTTC.

At least ten counts were recorded for this clonotype. The V gene is TRBV4-1, the J gene TRBJ2-1; D might be TRBD2 (5 bases). The CDR3 covers 14 residues. V lost 1 base, J lost 4 bases, and 8 bases lay in between. Germline V lookup: CDR1 MGHRA, CDR2 YSYEKL. The CDR3: CASSQGPGYNEQFF. The CDR3 DNA reads TGCGCCAGCAGCCAAGGGCCGGGATACAATGAGCAGTTCTTC.

V and J are TRBV30 and TRBJ2-2, with unresolved D. Trimming pared 2 bases from V and 4 bases from J, leaving 11 bases between. In germline, CDR1 is GTSNPN, CDR2 SVGIG (reference sequence). The CDR3 consists of 14 residues. The CDR3 DNA is TGTGCCTGGAGTTTGAACTTCATCACCGGGGAGCTGTTTTTT. Translation: CAWSLNFITGELFF.

This clonotype was counted a few times. The chain has TRBV7-9 and TRBJ2-1; TRBD1 matches at 10 bases. The J segment lost 2 bases and the V segment lost 3 bases, leaving 4 bases of the junction unmatched. The germline gives CDR1 SEHNR, CDR2 FQNEAQ (reference sequence). CDR3 size: 16 residues. Here the CDR3 DNA reads TGTGCCAGCAGCTTGTTTGGGACAGGGGCCTACAATGAGCAGTTCTTC. Protein: CASSLFGTGAYNEQFF.

This clonotype appeared a few times. This chain joins TRBV28 and TRBJ2-7; TRBD2 matches at 7 bases. V gave up 4 bases and J gave up 7 bases; unmatched junction bases: 7. This CDR3 comprises 13 residues. Germline CDR1 is MDHEN and CDR2 is SYDVKM. The CDR3 coding sequence is TGTGCCAGCAGTTGGCAGAGGGGAGGGGAGCAGTACTTC. Translation: CASSWQRGGEQYF.

This clonotype was seen only a few times. The rearrangement joins TRBV5-6 to TRBJ1-5; D ambiguous. The CDR3 extends over 14 amino acids. V was trimmed by 2 bases and J by 7 bases, leaving 13 bases between them. In germline, CDR1 is SGHDT, CDR2 YYEEEE. The CDR3 protein is CASSFSSGLQPQHF. The CDR3 DNA reads as TGTGCCAGCAGCTTTTCTTCCGGCTTACAGCCCCAGCATTTT.

The sample holds many counts of this clonotype. The V gene is TRBV10-3, the J gene TRBJ2-5; 7 nucleotides agree with TRBD1. V dropped 9 bases and J dropped 1; count of bases not matched to a gene: 11. The CDR3 is made up of 15 amino acids. Germline V lookup: CDR1 ENHRY, CDR2 SYGVKD. The CDR3 region has the DNA TGTGCCATTTCGGACAGGTTGACACCCCAAGAGACCCAGTACTTC. It is translated as CAISDRLTPQETQYF.

The J gene is TRBJ2-5, the V gene TRBV12-3 or TRBV12-4, with 12 bases matching TRBD1. The CDR3 contains 17 residues. V was clipped by 4 bases and J by 4 bases; unmatched bases: 10. The CDR3 region has the DNA TGTGCCAGCAGTTCCTTTCGGGACAGGGGGCGCGGAGAGACCCAGTACTTC. This codes for CASSSFRDRGRGETQYF.

In this sample, this clonotype turned up a few times. CDR3: CASSQVGGVDEQFF. The CDR3 nucleotides read TGTGCCAGCAGCCAAGTAGGGGGGGTGGATGAGCAGTTCTTC. The V and J genes are TRBV12-3 or TRBV12-4 and TRBJ2-1, with D possibly being TRBD2 (7 bases). The CDR3 consists of 14 residues. The V end lost 6 bases, the J end lost 8 bases, and 17 bases lay between the germline ends.

The chain carries TRBV3-1 and TRBJ2-5; D gene unclear. CDR1 and CDR2 (germline): LGHDT, YNNKEL (reference sequence). The CDR3 has 13 amino acids. V was pared by 1 base and J by 8 bases, with 11 bases between. The CDR3 here is CASSQGNRNTQYF. The CDR3 DNA reads TGTGCCAGCAGCCAAGGAAATAGGAACACCCAGTACTTC.

This clonotype appeared a few times. The chain uses TRBV5-1 and TRBJ1-5; D ambiguous. The CDR3 length is 14 residues. From germline, CDR1 is SGHRS and CDR2 YFSETQ. V lost 1 base, J lost 4 bases, and 9 bases lay in between. The CDR3 nucleotides read TGCGCCAGCAGCTTGTCGGCAGGAAATCAGCCCCAGCATTTT. Amino acids: CASSLSAGNQPQHF. The whole variable domain, remainder taken from reference TRBV5-1 and TRBJ1-5, is KAGVTQTPRYLIKTRGQQVTLSCSPISGHRSVSWYQQTPGQGLQFLFEYFSETQRNKGNFPGRFSGRQFSNSRSEMNVSTLELGDSALYLCASSLSAGNQPQHFGDGTRLSIL.

The V gene is TRBV6-6, the J gene TRBJ1-5; weak D call: TRBD1 (5 bases). CDR3 length: 16 amino acids. Germline assignment: CDR1 MNHNY and CDR2 SVGAGI (reference sequence). V was cut by 7 bases and J by 4 bases, with 20 bases left in between. In nucleotides, the CDR3 is TGTGCCAGCATGGGTCAGGGAGGGTGGCTTAATCAGCCCCAGCATTTT. Translated, it gives CASMGQGGWLNQPQHF.

This clonotype showed up just a few times. The genes are TRBV30 and TRBJ2-3; D is perhaps TRBD2 (6 bases). CDR3 length: 15 amino acids. The V and J ends lost 4 bases and 5 bases respectively, with 19 bases between them. CDR1 GTSNPN and CDR2 SVGIG come from the germline V gene (reference sequence). The CDR3 spells CAWIVSREIVDTQYF. The CDR3 DNA follows: TGTGCCTGGATCGTATCCCGGGAGATTGTAGATACGCAGTATTTT.

This chain uses TRBV12-3 or TRBV12-4 with TRBJ2-2; D unresolved. This CDR3 is 13 amino acids long. V was clipped by 5 bases and J by 5 bases, with 9 bases between them. In DNA, the CDR3 is TGTGCCAGCAGTATTAGCCTTACCGGGGAGCTGTTTTTT. Translating gives CASSISLTGELFF.

This clonotype was observed a handful of times. The V call is TRBV10-2, the J call TRBJ2-7; D remains unclear. This CDR3 spans 13 amino acids. Germline CDR1 and CDR2: WSHSY and SAAADI. The V gene lost 4 bases and the J gene lost 2 bases, with 9 bases spanning the gap. CDR3 DNA: TGCGCCAGCAGTGCGACACCTACCTACGAGCAGTACTTC. Residues: CASSATPTYEQYF.

This sequence joins TRBV15 and TRBJ2-3; TRBD2 matches 9 bases. The trim removed 0 bases at V and 4 bases at J, leaving 11 bases unmatched. The CDR3 has 18 residues. Germline V gives CDR1 LNHNV, CDR2 YYDKDF (reference sequence). This CDR3 is CATSREEGGRAPPDTQYF. DNA for the CDR3: TGTGCCACCAGCAGAGAGGAGGGCGGGAGGGCCCCACCAGATACGCAGTATTTT. The whole variable domain, remainder taken from reference TRBV15 and TRBJ2-3, is DAMVIQNPRYQVTQFGKPVTLSCSQTLNHNVMYWYQQKSSQAPKLLFHYYDKDFNNEADTPDNFQSRRPNTSFCFLDIRSPGLGDTAMYLCATSREEGGRAPPDTQYFGPGTRLTVL.

This clonotype was detected a few times. CDR3 sequence (DNA): TGTGCCACCAGTGATCCTAGCGGTTCCCACTACAATGAGCAGTTCTTC. Protein: CATSDPSGSHYNEQFF. The V gene is TRBV24-1, the J gene TRBJ2-1, with 7 positions matching TRBD2. This CDR3 has 16 residues. Germline V gene lookup returns CDR1 KGHDR and CDR2 SFDVKD. Trimming removed 3 bases from V and 3 bases from J; junction bases left unmatched: 7.

The table lists this clonotype with a few counts. J is TRBJ1-5 and V is TRBV10-2; D remains unclear. This CDR3 comprises 14 residues. Germline CDR1 and CDR2: WSHSY and SAAADI. Trimming cost V 2 bases and J 0 bases, with 5 bases left between them. In DNA, the CDR3 is TGCGCCAGCAGTGAGACGGATAGCAATCAGCCCCAGCATTTT. This gives the protein CASSETDSNQPQHF.

The rearrangement links TRBV7-7 to TRBJ2-1, with TRBD2 as a possible D gene (5 bases). This CDR3 spans 14 amino acids. The V and J ends lost 1 base and 7 bases respectively, with 11 bases between them. Germline V gene data show CDR1 as SSHAT and CDR2 as FNYEAQ (reference sequence). CDR3 bases: TGTGCCAGCAGCTTAGGAGGGTTCAGTAATGAGCAGTTCTTC. Protein sequence: CASSLGGFSNEQFF.

The chain employs TRBV6-2 or TRBV6-3 and TRBJ2-3, with TRBD2 as a possible D gene (6 bases). The CDR3 totals 15 residues. The germline V gene encodes CDR1 MNHEY and CDR2 SVGEGT. V was cut by 7 bases and J by 2 bases, with 16 bases left in between. CDR3 bases: TGTGCCAGCAAGGGGCTAGCGTCCCCCACAGATACGCAGTATTTT. Its protein product is CASKGLASPTDTQYF.

The sample holds many counts of this clonotype. The chain is built from TRBV27 and TRBJ2-1, with 13 bases aligning to TRBD2. This CDR3 spans 16 amino acids. After removal of 3 bases from V and 9 bases from J, the junction contained 8 bases not matched to a gene. Germline CDR1 reads MNHEY; CDR2 reads SMNVEV (reference sequence). The CDR3 loop is CASSFLLAGGQGEQFF. The CDR3 DNA follows: TGTGCCAGCAGTTTCCTACTAGCGGGGGGGCAGGGTGAGCAGTTCTTC.

V gene TRBV7-2 combines with J gene TRBJ2-3, with 7 bases identical to TRBD1. The ends lost 5 bases at V and 6 bases at J; junction bases unmatched: 5. CDR3 length: 13 amino acids. Germline values: CDR1 SGHTA, CDR2 FQGNSA. CDR3: CASSPEGGDTQYF. The DNA for the CDR3 is TGTGCCAGCAGCCCCGAAGGGGGCGATACGCAGTATTTT.

The sample holds a few counts of this clonotype. The chain links TRBV20-1 to TRBJ2-1, with D uncertain. Germline V gene lookup returns CDR1 DFQATT and CDR2 SNEGSKA (reference sequence). V dropped 5 bases and J dropped 8 bases, with 19 bases sitting between them. This CDR3 spans 14 amino acids. The CDR3 sequence: CSADKNLPGDEQFF. Here the CDR3 DNA reads TGCAGTGCTGATAAAAACCTACCTGGGGATGAGCAGTTCTTC.

This clonotype was seen at least ten times. This chain joins TRBV2 and TRBJ2-5, with a weak D call TRBD1 (5 bases). From germline, CDR1 is SNHLY and CDR2 FYNNEI. The germline V and J ends were trimmed by 4 bases and 2 bases, with 8 bases remaining between them. This CDR3 comprises 13 residues. CDR3 nucleotide sequence: TGTGCCAGCAGTGGGACACGACAAGAGACCCAGTACTTC. Its translation is CASSGTRQETQYF.

A few counts support this clonotype. The rearrangement joins TRBV24-1 to TRBJ2-1, with D possibly being TRBD1 (6 bases). Germline loops: CDR1 KGHDR, CDR2 SFDVKD. The CDR3 runs 12 residues. V was trimmed by 5 bases and J by 7 bases, leaving 8 bases between them. CDR3 sequence: CATSVTGNEQFF. CDR3 DNA: TGTGCCACCAGTGTAACAGGGAATGAGCAGTTCTTC.